This T cell receptor (beta chain) was found in a study of blood T cell repertoires in COVID-19. Study-level information: Acute-phase and convalescent COVID-19 samples originated in the United States, Italy and Spain. T cells, B-cell-depleted T cells, or PBMCs provided the cDNA or gDNA that served as material.

To note about this clone: This sample also contains other DNA sequences that code for the same CDR3.

In the authors' methods: Amplification of reference gene primers provided the estimated nucleated cell counts. Method: immunoSEQ multiplex PCR; TCRdb's copy keeps in-frame clones and lacks some. V, J and clone size reflect that table, while D and trimming were determined from the DNA. The data show a few hundred thousand clones, 85% seen once. Germline V lookup: CDR1 SGDLS, CDR2 YYNGEE. Trimming took off 0 bases at V and 3 bases at J, with 10 bases between the two ends. This CDR3 is 14 amino acids long. The TCR was taken from a human donor in a cohort sampled during active COVID-19. This chain links TRBV9 with TRBJ2-7, with D tentatively TRBD1 (5 bases). What was sequenced was peripheral blood. CDR3 nucleotide sequence: TGTGCCAGCAGCGTAGGCCCAGACAGCTACGAGCAGTACTTC. This encodes CASSVGPDSYEQYF.